The subject of this entry is one T cell receptor beta chain. Each CDR3 protein is one row after TCRdb ran MiXCR on the RT-PCR reads. The table lists 650,000 to 800,000 distinct CDR3 sequences, 14% of them singletons. These data come from a study of response to subunit inactivated influenza vaccine. V was trimmed by 3 bases and J by 0 bases, leaving 14 bases between them. This CDR3 has 15 residues. Germline V gene sequence: CDR1 DFQATT, CDR2 SNEGSKA (reference sequence). Sequencing used PBMCs from blood, obtained 14 to 15 days before vaccination. The rearrangement links TRBV20-1 to TRBJ1-1; D gene unclear. The TCR sequence derives from a man between 50 and 59 years old who received an inactivated influenza vaccine. The CDR3 DNA reads as TGCAGTGCTAGTATGGGAGCACCAATGAACACTGAAGCTTTCTTT. This codes for CSASMGAPMNTEAFF.